Sequencing of this T cell receptor (beta chain) was carried out in a study of cytotoxic CD8 clonotypes in ibrutinib-treated CLL. Across the study: The samples contained over 250,000 productive templates on average. They also contained an average of about 91,000 productive rearrangements.

T cells were sequenced at a targeted depth of 1 in 200,000 to 1 in 1 million. The table came from immunoSEQ multiplex PCR; TCRdb's copy has only in-frame clones and leaves some out. The sample consists of roughly 180,000 clones, about four fifths of them appearing once. CDR1 is MNHEY and CDR2 is SVGAGI in the germline V gene. This CDR3 comprises 15 residues. V shed 0 bases, J shed 0 bases, and the junction held 2 bases outside the gene matches. This specimen was PBMCs, taken after 24 months of ibrutinib treatment. This TCR derives from a human donor with chronic lymphocytic leukemia. This rearrangement joins TRBV6-5 to TRBJ2-7; 7 bases map to TRBD2. CDR3 coding DNA: TGTGCCAGCAGTTACTCGGGGGGGAGCTCCTACGAGCAGTACTTC. Translating gives CASSYSGGSSYEQYF.